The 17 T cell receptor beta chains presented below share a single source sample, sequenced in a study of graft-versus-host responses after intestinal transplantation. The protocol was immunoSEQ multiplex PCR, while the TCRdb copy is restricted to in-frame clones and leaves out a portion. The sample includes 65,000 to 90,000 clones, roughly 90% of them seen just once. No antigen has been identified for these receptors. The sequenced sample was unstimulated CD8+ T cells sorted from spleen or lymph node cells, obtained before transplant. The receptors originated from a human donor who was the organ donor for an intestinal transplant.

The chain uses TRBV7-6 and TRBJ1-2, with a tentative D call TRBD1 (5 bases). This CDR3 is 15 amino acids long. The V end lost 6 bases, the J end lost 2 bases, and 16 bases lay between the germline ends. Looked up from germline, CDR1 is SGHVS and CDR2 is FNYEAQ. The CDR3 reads CASREGRNGNYGYTF. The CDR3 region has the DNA TGTGCCAGCAGGGAGGGACGGAACGGGAACTATGGCTACACCTTC.

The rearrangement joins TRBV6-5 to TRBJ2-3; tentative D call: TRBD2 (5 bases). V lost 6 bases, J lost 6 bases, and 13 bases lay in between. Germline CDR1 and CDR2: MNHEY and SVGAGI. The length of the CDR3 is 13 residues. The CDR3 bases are TGTGCCAGCAGCGGCTTCACGGGGGATACGCAGTATTTT. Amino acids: CASSGFTGDTQYF.

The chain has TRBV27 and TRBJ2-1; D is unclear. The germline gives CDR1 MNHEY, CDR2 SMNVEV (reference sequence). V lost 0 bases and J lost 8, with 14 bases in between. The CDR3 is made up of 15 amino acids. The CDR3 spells CASSLSLDPIDEQFF. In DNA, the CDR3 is TGTGCCAGCAGTTTATCTCTAGATCCCATCGATGAGCAGTTCTTC.

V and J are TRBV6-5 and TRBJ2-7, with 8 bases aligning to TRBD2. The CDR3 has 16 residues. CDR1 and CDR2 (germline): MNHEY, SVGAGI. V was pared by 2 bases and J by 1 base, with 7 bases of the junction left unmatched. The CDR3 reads CASSYGGTSTSYEQYF. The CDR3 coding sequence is TGTGCCAGCAGTTACGGAGGGACTAGTACTTCCTACGAGCAGTACTTC.

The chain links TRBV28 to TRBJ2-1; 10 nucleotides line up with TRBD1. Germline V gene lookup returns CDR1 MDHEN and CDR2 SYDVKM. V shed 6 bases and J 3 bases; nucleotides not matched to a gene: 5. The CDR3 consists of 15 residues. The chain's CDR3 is CASRGRTGGYNEQFF. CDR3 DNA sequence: TGTGCCAGCAGGGGGAGGACAGGGGGCTACAATGAGCAGTTCTTC.

CDR3 sequence: CASSGQGLYEQYF. CDR3 coding DNA: TGTGCCAGCAGTGGACAGGGACTCTACGAGCAGTACTTC. The chain joins TRBV27 to TRBJ2-7; 8 bases align to TRBD1. This CDR3 has 13 residues. Germline trimming cut 5 bases from V and 3 bases from J; bases unmatched to any gene: 3. Germline CDR1 and CDR2: MNHEY and SMNVEV (reference sequence).

CDR3 sequence reads: CASSRPDSKNTEAFF. The CDR3 coding sequence is TGTGCCAGCAGCCGCCCGGACAGCAAGAACACTGAAGCTTTCTTT. The chain recombines TRBV7-9 with TRBJ1-1; TRBD1 might be the D (6 bases). The germline V and J ends were trimmed by 5 bases and 1 base, with 14 bases remaining between them. Germline CDR1 reads SEHNR; CDR2 reads FQNEAQ (reference sequence). This CDR3 has 15 residues.

Here the CDR3 reads CASSDGTYGEQYF. DNA of the CDR3: TGTGCCAGCAGCGACGGGACTTACGGCGAGCAGTACTTC. This chain joins TRBV11-2 and TRBJ2-7; a weak D match, TRBD2 (6 bases). This CDR3 is built from 13 residues. Germline V gene data show CDR1 as SGHAT and CDR2 as FQNNGV. V lost 5 bases, J lost 6 bases, and 14 bases lay in between.

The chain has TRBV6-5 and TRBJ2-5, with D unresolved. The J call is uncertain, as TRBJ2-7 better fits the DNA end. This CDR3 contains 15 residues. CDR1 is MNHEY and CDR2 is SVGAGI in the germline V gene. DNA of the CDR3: TGTGCCAGCAGTACCCTCCCCACCCTTTACTACGAGCAGTACTTC. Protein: CASSTLPTLYYEQYF.

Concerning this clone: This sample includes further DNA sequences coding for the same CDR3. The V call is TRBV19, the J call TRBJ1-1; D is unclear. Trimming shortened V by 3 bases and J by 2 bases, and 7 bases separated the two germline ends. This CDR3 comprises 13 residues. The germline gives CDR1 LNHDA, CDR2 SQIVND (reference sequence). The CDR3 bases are TGTGCCAGTAGTATTCGGGGAAACACTGAAGCTTTCTTT. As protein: CASSIRGNTEAFF.

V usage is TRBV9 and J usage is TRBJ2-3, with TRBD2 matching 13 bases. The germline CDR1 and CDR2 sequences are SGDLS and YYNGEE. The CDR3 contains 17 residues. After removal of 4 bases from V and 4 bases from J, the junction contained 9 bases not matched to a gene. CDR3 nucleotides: TGTGCCAGCAGCACTAGCGGGGGGGAGAGAGGAGCAGATACGCAGTATTTT. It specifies CASSTSGGERGADTQYF.

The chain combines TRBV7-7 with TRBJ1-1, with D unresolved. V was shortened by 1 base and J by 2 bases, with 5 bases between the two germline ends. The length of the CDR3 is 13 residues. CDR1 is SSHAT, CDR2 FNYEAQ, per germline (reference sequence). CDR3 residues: CASSLELNTEAFF. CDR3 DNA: TGTGCCAGCAGCTTAGAACTCAACACTGAAGCTTTCTTT.

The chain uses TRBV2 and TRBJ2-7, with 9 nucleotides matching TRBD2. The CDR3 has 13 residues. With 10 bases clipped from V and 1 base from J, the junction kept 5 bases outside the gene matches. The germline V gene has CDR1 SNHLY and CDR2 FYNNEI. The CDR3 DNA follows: TGTGCCATCATAGCGGGGGTTTCCTACGAGCAGTACTTC. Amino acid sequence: CAIIAGVSYEQYF.

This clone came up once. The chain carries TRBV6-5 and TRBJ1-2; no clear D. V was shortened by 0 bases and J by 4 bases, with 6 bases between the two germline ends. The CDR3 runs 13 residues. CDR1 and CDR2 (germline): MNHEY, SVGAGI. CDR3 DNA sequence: TGTGCCAGCAGTTACTCGAAAGCCTATGGCTACACCTTC. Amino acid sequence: CASSYSKAYGYTF.

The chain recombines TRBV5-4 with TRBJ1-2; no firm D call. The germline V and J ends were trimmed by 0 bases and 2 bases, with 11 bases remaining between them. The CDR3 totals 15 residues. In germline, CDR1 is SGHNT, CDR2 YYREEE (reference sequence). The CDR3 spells CASSLAATLNYGYTF. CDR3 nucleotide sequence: TGTGCCAGCAGCTTGGCCGCGACTCTAAACTATGGCTACACCTTC. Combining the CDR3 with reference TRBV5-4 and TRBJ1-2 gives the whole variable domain ETGVTQSPTHLIKTRGQQVTLRCSSQSGHNTVSWYQQALGQGPQFIFQYYREEENGRGNFPPRFSGLQFPNYSSELNVNALELDDSALYLCASSLAATLNYGYTFGSGTRLTVV.

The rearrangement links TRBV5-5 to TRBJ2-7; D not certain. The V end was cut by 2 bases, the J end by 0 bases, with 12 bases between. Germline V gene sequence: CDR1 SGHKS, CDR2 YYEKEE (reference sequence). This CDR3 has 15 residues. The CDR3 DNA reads TGTGCCAGCAGCTTCCGCCTCAGCGACTCCTACGAGCAGTACTTC. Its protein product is CASSFRLSDSYEQYF.

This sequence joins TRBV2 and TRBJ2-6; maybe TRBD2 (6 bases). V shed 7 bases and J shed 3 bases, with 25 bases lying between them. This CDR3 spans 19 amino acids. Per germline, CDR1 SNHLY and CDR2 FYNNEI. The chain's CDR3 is CASMKTGVVGQGGANVLTF. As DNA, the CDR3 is TGTGCCAGCATGAAAACGGGGGTGGTAGGGCAGGGTGGGGCCAACGTCCTGACTTTC.